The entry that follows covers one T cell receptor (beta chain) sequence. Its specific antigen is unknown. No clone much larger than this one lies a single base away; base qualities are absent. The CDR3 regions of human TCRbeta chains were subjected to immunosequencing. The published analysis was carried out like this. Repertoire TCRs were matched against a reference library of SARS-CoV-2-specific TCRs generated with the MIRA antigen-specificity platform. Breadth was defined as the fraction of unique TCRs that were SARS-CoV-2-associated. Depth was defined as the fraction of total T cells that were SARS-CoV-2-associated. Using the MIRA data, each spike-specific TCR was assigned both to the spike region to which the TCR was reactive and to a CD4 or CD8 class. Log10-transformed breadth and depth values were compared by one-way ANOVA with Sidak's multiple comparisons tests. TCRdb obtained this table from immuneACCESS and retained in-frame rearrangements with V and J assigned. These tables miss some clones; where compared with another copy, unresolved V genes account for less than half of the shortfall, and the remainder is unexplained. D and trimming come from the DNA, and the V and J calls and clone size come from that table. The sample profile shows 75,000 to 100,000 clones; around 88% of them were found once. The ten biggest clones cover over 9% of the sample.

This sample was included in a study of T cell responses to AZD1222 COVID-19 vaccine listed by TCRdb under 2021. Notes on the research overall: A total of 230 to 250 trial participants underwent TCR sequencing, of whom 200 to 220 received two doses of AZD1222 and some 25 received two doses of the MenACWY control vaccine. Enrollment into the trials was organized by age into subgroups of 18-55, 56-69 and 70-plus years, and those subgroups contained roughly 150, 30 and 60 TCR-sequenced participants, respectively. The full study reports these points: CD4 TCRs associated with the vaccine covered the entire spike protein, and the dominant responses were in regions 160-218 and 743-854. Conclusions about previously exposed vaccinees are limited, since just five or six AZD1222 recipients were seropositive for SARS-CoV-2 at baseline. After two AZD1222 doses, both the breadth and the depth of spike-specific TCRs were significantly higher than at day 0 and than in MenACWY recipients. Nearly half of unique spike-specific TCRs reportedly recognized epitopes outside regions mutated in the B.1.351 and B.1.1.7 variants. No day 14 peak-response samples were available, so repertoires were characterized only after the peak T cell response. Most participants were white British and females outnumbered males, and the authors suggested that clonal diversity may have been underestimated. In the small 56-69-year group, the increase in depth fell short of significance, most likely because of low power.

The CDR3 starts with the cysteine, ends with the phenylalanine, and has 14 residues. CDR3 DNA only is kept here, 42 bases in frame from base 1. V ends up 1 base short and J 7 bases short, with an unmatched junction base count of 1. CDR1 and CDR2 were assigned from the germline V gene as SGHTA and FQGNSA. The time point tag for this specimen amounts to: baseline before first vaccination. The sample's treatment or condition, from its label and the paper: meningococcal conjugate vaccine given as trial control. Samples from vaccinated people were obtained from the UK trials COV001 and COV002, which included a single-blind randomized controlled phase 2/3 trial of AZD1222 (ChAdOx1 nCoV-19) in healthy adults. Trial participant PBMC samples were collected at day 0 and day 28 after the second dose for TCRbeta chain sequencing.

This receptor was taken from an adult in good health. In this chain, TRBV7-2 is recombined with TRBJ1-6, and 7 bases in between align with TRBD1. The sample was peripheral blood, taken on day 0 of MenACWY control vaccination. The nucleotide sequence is TGTGCCAGCAGCTTAGACAGGGGAAATTCACCCCTCCACTTT. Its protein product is CASSLDRGNSPLHF.